The rows below give T cell receptor beta chains drawn from one sample of a study of shared clonotypes between healthy human individuals. Profiling relied on immunoSEQ multiplex PCR, and the TCRdb table lists in-frame clones only, not all of them. The profile shows about 680,000 clones, about 91% of them singletons. Sequenced: naive CD8+ T cells sorted from blood. The receptors were sampled from a man aged 30 to 39 in good health. CDR3s include the opening cysteine and the closing phenylalanine or tryptophan. Fields, in order: V gene, J gene, clone size, D gene, CDR3 DNA, CDR3 protein. The D gene is left open where the match is weak. A row's size may be missing; if present it is once, few, many or a size class.

>TRBV7-9|TRBJ2-3|NA|TRBD2
TGTGCCAGCAGCCCCAATCTAGACACTAGCGGGAACACAGATACGCAGTATTTT
CASSPNLDTSGNTDTQYF
>TRBV5-1|TRBJ1-1|NA|NA
TGCGCCAGCAGCCCGTGGGACCGGCCCTACACTGAAGCTTTCTTT
CASSPWDRPYTEAFF
>TRBV6-6|TRBJ1-1|NA|NA
TGTGCCAGCAGCCCCCCAGGGGTCGGCACTGAAGCTTTCTTT
CASSPPGVGTEAFF
>TRBV9|TRBJ1-3|once|NA
TGTGCCAGCAGCCCCCGACAGGCAGCGCCCGATGGAAACACCATATATTTT
CASSPRQAAPDGNTIYF
>TRBV11-2|TRBJ2-1|NA|TRBD2
TGTGCCAGCAGCTTAAGGGTTAGCGGGAGAGAATATCCCGTCGGGCAGTTCTTC
CASSLRVSGREYPVGQFF
>TRBV7-6|TRBJ2-1|NA|TRBD2
TGTGCCAGCAGTTTCCCAGCGACAGATTGGACTAGCGGGGTACCGCTTGATGAGCAGTTCTTC
CASSFPATDWTSGVPLDEQFF
>TRBV15|TRBJ2-7|once|NA
TGTGCCACCAGCATACCCGGGGACTCCTACGAGCAGTACTTC
CATSIPGDSYEQYF
>TRBV28|TRBJ2-2|once|NA
TGTGCCAGCAGACCTATGAACACCGGGGAGCTGTTTTTT
CASRPMNTGELFF
>TRBV29-1|TRBJ2-7|NA|NA
TGCAGCGTTGGGCCAAGGGGGGTCAACGAGCAGTACTTC
CSVGPRGVNEQYF
>TRBV7-9|TRBJ1-2|NA|TRBD1
TGTGCCAGCAGCTTCGACAGGGGGCGCAACTATGGCTACACCTTC
CASSFDRGRNYGYTF
>TRBV20-1|TRBJ2-7|NA|NA
TGCAGTGTCCCTCACTCCTACGAGCAGTACTTC
CSVPHSYEQYF
>TRBV7-2|TRBJ2-1|NA|TRBD2
TGTGCCAGCAGCTTAAGTCCTAGCGGTCCCAGGGCCTACAATGAGCAGTTCTTC
CASSLSPSGPRAYNEQFF
>TRBV16|TRBJ2-2|NA|TRBD2
TGTGCCAGCAGCCAATTAAAGGGTACTAGCGGGCCCTCGAACACCGGGGAGCTGTTTTTT
CASSQLKGTSGPSNTGELFF
>TRBV5-6|TRBJ1-3|NA|NA
TGTGCCAGCAGCTTGGGGGCCGCAGTTGATGGAAACACCATATATTTT
CASSLGAAVDGNTIYF
>TRBV4-1|TRBJ2-3|NA|TRBD2
TGCGCCAGCAGCCGGTCGTTCCCCTCGGGAGGAGATACGCAGTATTTT
CASSRSFPSGGDTQYF
>TRBV28|TRBJ1-1|NA|NA
TGTGCCAGCAGCCACAGGACATTGAACACTGAAGCTTTCTTT
CASSHRTLNTEAFF
>TRBV7-8|TRBJ2-5|NA|NA
TGTGCCAGCAGCAAAGCCAGGATAATGGAGACCCAGTACTTC
CASSKARIMETQYF
>TRBV7-9|TRBJ2-7|NA|TRBD2
TGTGCCAGCAGCCCACGACTAGCGGGTTATGCCGATAACGAGCAGTACTTC
CASSPRLAGYADNEQYF
>TRBV27|TRBJ1-1|NA|NA
TGTGCCAGCAGTTTAGGGGGGCCGAACACTGAAGCTTTCTTT
CASSLGGPNTEAFF
>TRBV4-3|TRBJ2-1|NA|TRBD1
TGCGCCAGCAGCCAAGATGGGACAGGGGGCTTCAATGAGCAGTTCTTC
CASSQDGTGGFNEQFF